This T cell receptor (beta chain) was obtained from a study of T cell responses to AZD1222 COVID-19 vaccine. TCRdb keeps only in-frame clones here, not all; method: immunoSEQ multiplex PCR. The data contain approximately 5,800 clones, 87% of them singletons. Trimming shortened V by 4 bases and J by 10 bases, and 14 bases separated the two germline ends. The CDR3 has 14 amino acids. Germline V CDR1 and CDR2: MDHEN, SYDVKM. Findings of the study overall: Sampled repertoires all dated from after the peak T cell response.

As concerns this clone: Its specificity is unknown.

The sequencing used peripheral blood, collected 28 days after the second AZD1222 dose. V usage is TRBV28 and J usage is TRBJ1-6, with a tentative D call TRBD1 (5 bases). The receptor comes from an adult who received the AZD1222 COVID-19 vaccine. CDR3 loop: CASSSSGPWSPLHF. In DNA form, the CDR3 reads TGTGCCAGCAGTTCCTCGGGACCTTGGTCACCCCTCCACTTT.